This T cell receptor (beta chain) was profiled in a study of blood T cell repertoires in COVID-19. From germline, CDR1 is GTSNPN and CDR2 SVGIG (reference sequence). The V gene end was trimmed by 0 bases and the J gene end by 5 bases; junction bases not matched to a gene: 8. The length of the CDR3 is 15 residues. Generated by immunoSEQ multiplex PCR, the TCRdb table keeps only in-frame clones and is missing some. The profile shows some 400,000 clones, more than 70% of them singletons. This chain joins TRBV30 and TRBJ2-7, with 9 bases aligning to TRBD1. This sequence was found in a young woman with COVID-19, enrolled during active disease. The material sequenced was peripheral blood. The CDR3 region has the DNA TGTGCCTGGAGTGTAGGGGGACAGGGAGTTAACGAGCAGTACTTC. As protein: CAWSVGGQGVNEQYF.